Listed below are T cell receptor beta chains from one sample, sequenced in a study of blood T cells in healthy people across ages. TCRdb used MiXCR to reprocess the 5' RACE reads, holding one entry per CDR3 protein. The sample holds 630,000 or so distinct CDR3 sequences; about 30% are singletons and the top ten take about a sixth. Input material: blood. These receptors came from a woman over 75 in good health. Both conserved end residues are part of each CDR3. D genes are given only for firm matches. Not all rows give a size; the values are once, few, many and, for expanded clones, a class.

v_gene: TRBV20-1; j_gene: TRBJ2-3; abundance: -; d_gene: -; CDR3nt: TGCAGTGCTAGTGCACGGGTAGGCCCCACAGATACGCAGTATTTT; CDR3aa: CSASARVGPTDTQYF
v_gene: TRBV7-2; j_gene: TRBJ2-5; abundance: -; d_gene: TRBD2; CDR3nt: TGTGCCAGCAGCAGGGGACTAACGAAAGAGACCCAGTACTTC; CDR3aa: CASSRGLTKETQYF
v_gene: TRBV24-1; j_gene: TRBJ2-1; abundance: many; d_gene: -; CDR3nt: TGTGCCACCAGATCAGAGGGGGATGAGCAGTTCTTC; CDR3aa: CATRSEGDEQFF
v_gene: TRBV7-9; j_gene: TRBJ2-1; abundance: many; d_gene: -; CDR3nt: TGTGCCAGCAGCTTAGCAGCGGACCTCTACAATGAGCAGTTCTTC; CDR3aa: CASSLAADLYNEQFF
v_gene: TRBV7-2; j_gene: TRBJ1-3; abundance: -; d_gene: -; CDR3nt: TGTGCCAGCAGCTTAGCTGGGGGCACTGGAAACACCATATATTTT; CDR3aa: CASSLAGGTGNTIYF
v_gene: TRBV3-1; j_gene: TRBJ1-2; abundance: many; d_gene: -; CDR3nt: TGTGCCAGCAGCCAAGCGGGACGGCCCTATGGCTACACCTTC; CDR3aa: CASSQAGRPYGYTF
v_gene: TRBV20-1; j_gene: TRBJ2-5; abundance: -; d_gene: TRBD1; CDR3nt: TGCAGTGCTAGGAGACAGGGGGTCGGTGAGACCCAGTACTTC; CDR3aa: CSARRQGVGETQYF
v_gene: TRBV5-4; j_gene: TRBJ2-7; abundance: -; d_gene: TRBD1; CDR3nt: TGTGCCAGCAGCTCGAACAGGGACAGCTCCTACGAGCAGTACTTC; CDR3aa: CASSSNRDSSYEQYF
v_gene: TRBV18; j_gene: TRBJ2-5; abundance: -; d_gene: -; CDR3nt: TGTGCCAGCTCACCAGTTTTCATGGGAAGGCAAGAGACCCAGTACTTC; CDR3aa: CASSPVFMGRQETQYF
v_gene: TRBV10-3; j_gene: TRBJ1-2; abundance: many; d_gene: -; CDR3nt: TGTGCCATCAGTGAGTCGGTTCCAACAGTCTTTTATGGCTACACCTTC; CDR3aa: CAISESVPTVFYGYTF
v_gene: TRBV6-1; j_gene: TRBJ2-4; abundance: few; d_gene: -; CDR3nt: TGTGCCAGCAGTCCACTTACTCCAGGGATTGGCAAAAACATTCAGTACTTC; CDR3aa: CASSPLTPGIGKNIQYF
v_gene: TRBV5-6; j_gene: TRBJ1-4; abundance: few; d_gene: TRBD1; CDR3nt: TGTGCCAGCAGGGTGGGGACAGGGCCTAATGAAAAACTGTTTTTT; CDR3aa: CASRVGTGPNEKLFF
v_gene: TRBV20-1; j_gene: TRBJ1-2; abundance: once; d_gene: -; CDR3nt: TGCAGTGGGGACGGGAGGATTGGCTACACCTTC; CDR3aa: CSGDGRIGYTF
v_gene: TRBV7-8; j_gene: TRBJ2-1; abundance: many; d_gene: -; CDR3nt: TGTGCCAGCAGCTTAGTCTACAATGAGCAGTTCTTC; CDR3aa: CASSLVYNEQFF
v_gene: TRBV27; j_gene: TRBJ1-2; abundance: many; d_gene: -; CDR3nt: TGTGCCAGCAGTTGGGCAGGGGCTGACTATGGCTACACCTTC; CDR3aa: CASSWAGADYGYTF
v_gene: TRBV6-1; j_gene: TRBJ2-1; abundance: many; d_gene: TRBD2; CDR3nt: TGTGCCAGCAGTGACCAGGGAGGGAACTACAATGAGCAGTTCTTC; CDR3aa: CASSDQGGNYNEQFF
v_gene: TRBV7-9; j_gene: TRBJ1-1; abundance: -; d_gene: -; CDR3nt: TGTGCCAGCAGTTTCGACGAGGTCACTGAAGCTTTCTTT; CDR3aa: CASSFDEVTEAFF
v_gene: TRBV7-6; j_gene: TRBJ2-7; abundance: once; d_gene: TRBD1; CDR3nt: TGTGCCAGCAGCTTAAGGCGGCCGGGACAGTCAAACGAGCAGTACTTC; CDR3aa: CASSLRRPGQSNEQYF
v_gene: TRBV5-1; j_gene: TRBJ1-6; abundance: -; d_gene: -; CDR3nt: TGCGCCAGCAGCACCGGGGGGAATTCACCCCTCCACTTT; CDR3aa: CASSTGGNSPLHF
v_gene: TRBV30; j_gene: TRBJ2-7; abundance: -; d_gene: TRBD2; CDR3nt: TGTGCCAGCGGGACTAGCGGGAGCCCCTACGAGCAGTACTTC; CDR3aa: CASGTSGSPYEQYF
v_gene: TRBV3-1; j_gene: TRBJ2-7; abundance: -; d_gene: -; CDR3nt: TGTGCCAGCAGCCGCCGGGGCGGGGTTTTCTACGAGCAGTACTTC; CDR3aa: CASSRRGGVFYEQYF
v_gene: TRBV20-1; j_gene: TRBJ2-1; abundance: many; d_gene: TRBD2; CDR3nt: TGCAGCGCTCTAGCGGACAATTACAATGAGCAGTTCTTC; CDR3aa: CSALADNYNEQFF
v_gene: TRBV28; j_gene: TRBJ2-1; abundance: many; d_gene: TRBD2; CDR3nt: TGTGCCAGCAGTTTATTGATAGGGGGGACTAGCGGGGGGGCCAATGAGCAGTTCTTC; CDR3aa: CASSLLIGGTSGGANEQFF
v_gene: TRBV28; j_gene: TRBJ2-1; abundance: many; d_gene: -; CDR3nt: TGTGCCAGCAGGCAGGGTCCGGCTCCTAAGTCCAAAAAGAAGATCCGTAATGAGCAGTTCTTC; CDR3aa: CASRQGPAPKSKKKIRNEQFF
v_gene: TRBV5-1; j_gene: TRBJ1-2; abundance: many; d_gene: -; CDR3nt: TGCGCCAGCAGCCCGGCAAACAAAGGGGGGCATGGCTACACCTTC; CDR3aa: CASSPANKGGHGYTF
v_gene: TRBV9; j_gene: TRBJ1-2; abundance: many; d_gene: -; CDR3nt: TGTGCCAGCAGCGCAAGAATGGACGGCGAGGCGGGCTCTGGCTACACCTTC; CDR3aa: CASSARMDGEAGSGYTF
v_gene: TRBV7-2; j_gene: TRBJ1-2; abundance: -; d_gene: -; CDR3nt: TGTGCCAGCAGCGCCCCTCGGACACAACCAGATGGCTACACCTTC; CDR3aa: CASSAPRTQPDGYTF
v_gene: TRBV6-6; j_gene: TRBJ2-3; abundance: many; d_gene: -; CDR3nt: TGTGCCAGCACCGAAAGAGATACGCAGTATTTT; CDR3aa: CASTERDTQYF
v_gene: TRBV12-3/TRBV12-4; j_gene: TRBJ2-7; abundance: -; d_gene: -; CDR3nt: TGTGCCAGCAGAGGTGGTTCCCACTACGAGCAGTACTTC; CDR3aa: CASRGGSHYEQYF
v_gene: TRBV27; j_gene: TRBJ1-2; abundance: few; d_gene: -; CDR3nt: TGTGCCATCCTTTGGGGGGACCCCTATGGCTACACCTTC; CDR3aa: CAILWGDPYGYTF
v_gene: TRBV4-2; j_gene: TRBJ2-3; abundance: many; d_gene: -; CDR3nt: TGTGCCAGCAGCCAAGATAGCGAGAATACGCAGTATTTT; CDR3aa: CASSQDSENTQYF
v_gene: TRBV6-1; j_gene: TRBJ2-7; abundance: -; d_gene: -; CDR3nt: TGTGCCAGCAGTCTACAGGGTTTCGAGCAGTACTTC; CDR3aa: CASSLQGFEQYF
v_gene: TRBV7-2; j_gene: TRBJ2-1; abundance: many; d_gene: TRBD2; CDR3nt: TGTGCCAGCAGCCCGGGAAGGAGCGGGGGGGATGGCAATGAGCAGTTCTTC; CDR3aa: CASSPGRSGGDGNEQFF
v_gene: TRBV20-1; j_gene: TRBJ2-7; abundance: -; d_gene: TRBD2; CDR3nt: TGCAGTGCCCAAACTAGCGGGGTCACGTACGAGCAGTACTTC; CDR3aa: CSAQTSGVTYEQYF
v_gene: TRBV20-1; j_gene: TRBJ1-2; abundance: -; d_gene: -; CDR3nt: TGCAGTGCTCGGACTTCTGGCTACACCTTC; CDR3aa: CSARTSGYTF
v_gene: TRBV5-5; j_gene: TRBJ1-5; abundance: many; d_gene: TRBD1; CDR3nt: TGTGCCAGCAGCTTGGCGGCAGGGGGTTCGGGTCAGCCCCAGCATTTT; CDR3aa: CASSLAAGGSGQPQHF
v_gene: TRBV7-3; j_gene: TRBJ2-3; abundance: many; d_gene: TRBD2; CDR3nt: TGTGCCAGCAGCCCTCTCCCGGGACTAGCGGACACAGATACGCAGTATTTT; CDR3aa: CASSPLPGLADTDTQYF
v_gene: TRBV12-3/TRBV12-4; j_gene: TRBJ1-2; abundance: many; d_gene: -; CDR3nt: TGTGCCAGCAGTTTTGGCAGGGATAGCTATGGCTACACCTTC; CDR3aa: CASSFGRDSYGYTF
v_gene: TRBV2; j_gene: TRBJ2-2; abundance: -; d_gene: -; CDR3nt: TGTGCCAGCAGTGAAACGGGGGCTGGCGGGGAGCTGTTTTTT; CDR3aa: CASSETGAGGELFF
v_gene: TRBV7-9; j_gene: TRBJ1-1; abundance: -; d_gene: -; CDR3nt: TGTGCCAGCAGCTACTCCAGGAGTGGAAAAGCTTTCTTT; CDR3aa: CASSYSRSGKAFF